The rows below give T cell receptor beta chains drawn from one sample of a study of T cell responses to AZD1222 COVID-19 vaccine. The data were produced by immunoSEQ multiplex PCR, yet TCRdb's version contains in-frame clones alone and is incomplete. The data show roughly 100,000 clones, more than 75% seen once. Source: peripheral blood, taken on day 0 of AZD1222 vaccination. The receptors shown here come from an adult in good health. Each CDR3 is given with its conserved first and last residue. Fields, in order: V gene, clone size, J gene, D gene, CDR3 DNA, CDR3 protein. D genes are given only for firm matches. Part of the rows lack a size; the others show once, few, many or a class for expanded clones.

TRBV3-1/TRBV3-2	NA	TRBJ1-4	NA	TGTGCCAGCAGCCAAACGTTTGGGCGCCTGGATGAAAAACTGTTTTTT	CASSQTFGRLDEKLFF
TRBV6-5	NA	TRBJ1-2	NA	TGTGCCAGCAGTCGGGTTTATGGCTACACCTTC	CASSRVYGYTF
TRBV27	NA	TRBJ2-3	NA	TGTGCCAGCAGGGCGGGGACTGTGGCAGATACGCAGTATTTT	CASRAGTVADTQYF
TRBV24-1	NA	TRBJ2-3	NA	TGTGCCACCAGCGGGGGATGGAACACAGATACGCAGTATTTT	CATSGGWNTDTQYF
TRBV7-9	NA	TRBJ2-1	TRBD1	TGTGCCAGCAGCTTAAAGGGACAGGGGGATGCGCAGTTCTTC	CASSLKGQGDAQFF
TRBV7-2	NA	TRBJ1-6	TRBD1	TGTGCCAGCAGCCAGTCCGGGACAGCTAATTCACCCCTCCACTTT	CASSQSGTANSPLHF
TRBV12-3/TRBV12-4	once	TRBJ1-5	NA	TGTGCCAGCAGTTTAGGGGCCTATCAGCCCCAGCATTTT	CASSLGAYQPQHF
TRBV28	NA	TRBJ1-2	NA	TGTGCCAGCAGTTTAGGAGGAGGCAGGGGTAGGGATGGCTACACCTTC	CASSLGGGRGRDGYTF
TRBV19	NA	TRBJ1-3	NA	TGTGCCAGTAGTATTGGTTGGGTTCCTGGTGGAAACACCATATATTTT	CASSIGWVPGGNTIYF
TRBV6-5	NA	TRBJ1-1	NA	TGTGCCAGCAGACGGACGGTGAACACTGAAGCTTTCTTT	CASRRTVNTEAFF
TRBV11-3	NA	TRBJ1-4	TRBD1	TGTGCCAGCAGCCCAAGACAGGGATGGAATGAAAAACTGTTTTTT	CASSPRQGWNEKLFF
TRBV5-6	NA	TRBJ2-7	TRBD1	TGTGCCAGCAGCTTGGAGGGGACAGGGGGATACGAGCAGTACTTC	CASSLEGTGGYEQYF
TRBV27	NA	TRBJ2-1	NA	TGTGCCAGCAGCTCTTCATCGGGGGACTTCATTGAGCAGTTCTTC	CASSSSSGDFIEQFF
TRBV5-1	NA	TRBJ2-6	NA	TGCGCCAGCAGCTTGGAGCCCTCTGGGGCCAACGTCCTGACTTTC	CASSLEPSGANVLTF
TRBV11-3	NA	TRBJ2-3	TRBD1	TGTGCCAGCAGCATCGCAGGGGGTGGGGATACGCAGTATTTT	CASSIAGGGDTQYF
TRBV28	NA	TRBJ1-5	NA	TGTGCCAGCAGTTGGACAAGTTTGGCGGGTCAGCCCCAGCATTTT	CASSWTSLAGQPQHF
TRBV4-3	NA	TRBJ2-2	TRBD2	TGCGCCAGCAGCCAAGCGGGAGCGGGAGGGCCCTGGGGGGAGCTGTTTTTT	CASSQAGAGGPWGELFF
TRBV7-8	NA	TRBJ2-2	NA	TGTGCCAGCAGCTTAGCGTTTTTAGACGGGGAGCTGTTTTTT	CASSLAFLDGELFF
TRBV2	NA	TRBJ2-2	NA	TGTGCCAGCAGTGAAACCCTCGGGGGCGCGAACACCGGGGAGCTGTTTTTT	CASSETLGGANTGELFF
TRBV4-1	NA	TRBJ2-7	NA	TGCGCCAGCAGCCAAGGGATCGCCAAAGCCTACGAGCAGTACTTC	CASSQGIAKAYEQYF
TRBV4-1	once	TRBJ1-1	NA	TGCGCCAGCAGCCAAGATCAAAAGGGTAATCAAGCTTTCTTT	CASSQDQKGNQAFF
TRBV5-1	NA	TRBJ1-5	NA	TGCGCCAGCAGCTTGGAAGACCCCGGGACTCGGGTGAATAGCAATCAGCCCCAGCATTTT	CASSLEDPGTRVNSNQPQHF
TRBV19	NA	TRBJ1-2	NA	TGTGCCAGTAGTATTTTGGGGTATGGCTACACCTTC	CASSILGYGYTF
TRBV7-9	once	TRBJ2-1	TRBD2	TGTGCCAGCAGCTTAGGCCTAGCGCGGGAGAGCGTCAATGAGCAGTTCTTC	CASSLGLARESVNEQFF
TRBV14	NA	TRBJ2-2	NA	TGTGCCAGCAGCCGTCAGGGTGCGAACACCGGGGAGCTGTTTTTT	CASSRQGANTGELFF
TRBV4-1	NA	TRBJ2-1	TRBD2	TGCGCCAGCAGCTTAGGGACTAACTACAATGAGCAGTTCTTC	CASSLGTNYNEQFF
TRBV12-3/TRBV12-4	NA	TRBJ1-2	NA	TGTGCCAGCATCCTGCAGGGGAACTATGGCTACACCTTC	CASILQGNYGYTF